These 11 T cell receptor beta chains were all obtained from the same sample, sequenced in a study of T cell changes during pregnancy in multiple sclerosis (dated by TCRdb to 2018 to 2020). The protocol used for the library was the immunoSEQ multiplex PCR assay. In TCRdb, the immuneACCESS table is reduced to in-frame sequences with V and J assigned. These tables do not hold every clone; where another copy was compared, an unresolved V gene accounts for under half, and the others remain unexplained. This sample has around 40,000 clones in its table, and roughly nine tenths of those were observed once. Roughly 1.1% of the sample is taken by the ten largest. The material sequenced was CD4+ T cells from peripheral blood mononuclear cells, taken in the first trimester of pregnancy. All receptors come from a female donor with multiple sclerosis, enrolled in a pregnancy study.

The chain carries TRBV11-2 and TRBJ2-3; 7 bases line up with TRBD2. Germline V lookup: CDR1 SGHAT, CDR2 FQNNGV. With V trimmed by 2 bases and J by 9 bases, 11 bases remained unmatched. The CDR3 loop spans 15 amino acids. The CDR3 protein is CASSLTWEAGGTQYF. The CDR3 DNA follows: TGTGCCAGCAGCTTAACGTGGGAGGCCGGGGGGACGCAGTATTTT.

The genes are TRBV5-1 and TRBJ2-1; 12 bases align to TRBD2. CDR1 and CDR2 (germline): SGHRS, YFSETQ. The CDR3 is 16 residues long. Germline trimming cut 0 bases from V and 5 bases from J; bases unmatched to any gene: 3. CDR3 nucleotide sequence: TGCGCCAGCAGCTTGGTGACTAGCGGGAGAGACAATGAGCAGTTCTTC. Translated, it gives CASSLVTSGRDNEQFF.

In nucleotides, the CDR3 is TGTGCCAGCAGCTTGGAGGGACTAGTATCCTACAATGAGCAGTTCTTC. Translated, it gives CASSLEGLVSYNEQFF. The chain is built from TRBV5-5 and TRBJ2-1; 8 positions match TRBD2. Germline CDR1 and CDR2: SGHKS and YYEKEE (reference sequence). Losses at the gene ends were 0 bases for V and 1 base for J; bases not matched to a gene: 3. CDR3 length equals 16 residues.

This chain uses TRBV5-6 with TRBJ1-2, with 7 positions matching TRBD1. The CDR3 is made up of 14 amino acids. The V gene's germline CDR1 is SGHDT and CDR2 YYEEEE. The trim removed 0 bases at V and 5 bases at J, leaving 4 bases unmatched. The CDR3 sequence is CASSLEGQIYGYTF. CDR3 nucleotide sequence: TGTGCCAGCAGCTTGGAGGGACAGATATATGGCTACACCTTC.

The rearrangement joins TRBV5-1 to TRBJ1-6, with 8 bases fitting TRBD1. The CDR3 has 15 residues. Germline trimming cut 4 bases from V and 7 bases from J; bases unmatched to any gene: 7. The germline gives CDR1 SGHRS, CDR2 YFSETQ. The CDR3 spells CASSGGQGSNSPLHF. CDR3 nucleotide sequence: TGCGCCAGCAGCGGAGGACAGGGTTCAAATTCACCCCTCCACTTT.

This sequence joins TRBV4-1 and TRBJ2-7; TRBD2 agrees at 8 bases. Germline V gene data show CDR1 as MGHRA and CDR2 as YSYEKL. The CDR3 spans 16 residues. J gave up 2 bases and V 3 bases, and 9 bases lay outside the gene matches. The CDR3 DNA follows: TGCGCCAGCAGCCAGCAGCCTAGCGGGTTGCCCTACGAGCAGTACTTC. Its translation is CASSQQPSGLPYEQYF.

CDR3 residues: CASSLGGGTGELFF. The CDR3 region has the DNA TGTGCCAGCAGCTTAGGAGGGGGCACCGGGGAGCTGTTTTTT. The chain combines TRBV11-1 with TRBJ2-2; a weak D match, TRBD1 (6 bases). Germline CDR1 reads SGHAT; CDR2 reads FQDESV (reference sequence). The CDR3 is 14 amino acids. V was shortened by 1 base and J by 4 bases, with 7 bases between the two germline ends.

The chain couples TRBV1 to TRBJ2-3; the table's D gene call, TRBD2, was not cross checked with the DNA. TRBV1 is a listed pseudogene. There are 18 residues in the CDR3. The CDR3 reads CTSSHPGLAGGATDTQYF. The CDR3 region has the DNA TGCACCAGCAGCCACCCCGGACTAGCGGGCGGAGCTACAGATACGCAGTATTTT.

The chain uses TRBV28 and TRBJ1-2; 9 positions agree with TRBD1. Losses at the gene ends were 2 bases for V and 8 bases for J; bases not matched to a gene: 6. From germline, CDR1 is MDHEN and CDR2 SYDVKM. This CDR3 comprises 14 residues. The CDR3 protein is CASSLRGQGDGYTF. CDR3 coding DNA: TGTGCCAGCAGTTTAAGGGGACAGGGAGACGGCTACACCTTC.

The chain joins TRBV7-2 to TRBJ2-7, with TRBD2 matching 8 bases. V lost 1 base to trimming and J lost 3 bases; unmatched junction nucleotides: 5. This CDR3 region has 15 residues. Germline CDR1 and CDR2: SGHTA and FQGNSA. The DNA for the CDR3 is TGTGCCAGCAGCTTAGGTCTGGGACTAGACTACGAGCAGTACTTC. It translates to CASSLGLGLDYEQYF.

The chain is built from TRBV28 and TRBJ1-4; tentatively, D is TRBD1 (6 bases). The ends were cut back, 5 bases at V and 7 bases at J, with 17 bases in the middle. This CDR3 has 15 residues. Germline loops: CDR1 MDHEN, CDR2 SYDVKM. CDR3 nucleotide sequence: TGTGCCAGCAGTCCTCCACAGGGTGCGGGTGAAAAACTGTTTTTT. This codes for CASSPPQGAGEKLFF.